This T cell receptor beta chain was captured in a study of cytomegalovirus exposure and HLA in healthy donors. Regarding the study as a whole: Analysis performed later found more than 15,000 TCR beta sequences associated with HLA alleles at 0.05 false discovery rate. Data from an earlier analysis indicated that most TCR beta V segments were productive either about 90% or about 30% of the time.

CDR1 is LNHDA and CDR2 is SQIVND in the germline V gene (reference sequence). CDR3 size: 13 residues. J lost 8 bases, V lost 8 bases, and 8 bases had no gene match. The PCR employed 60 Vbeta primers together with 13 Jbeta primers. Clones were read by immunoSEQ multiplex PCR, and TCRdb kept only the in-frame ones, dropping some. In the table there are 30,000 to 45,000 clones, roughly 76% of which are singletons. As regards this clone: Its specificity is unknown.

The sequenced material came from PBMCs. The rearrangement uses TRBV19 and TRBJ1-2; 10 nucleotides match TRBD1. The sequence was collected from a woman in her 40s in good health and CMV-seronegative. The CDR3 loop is CASHPGQGYGYTF. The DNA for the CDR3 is TGTGCCAGTCATCCGGGACAGGGGTACGGCTACACCTTC. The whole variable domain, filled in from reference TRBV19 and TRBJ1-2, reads DGGITQSPKYLFRKEGQNVTLSCEQNLNHDAMYWYRQDPGQGLRLIYYSQIVNDFQKGDIAEGYSVSREKKESFPLTVTSAQKNPTAFYLCASHPGQGYGYTFGSGTRLTVV.